This TCR beta chain was found in a study of CD8+CD57+ T cells in acquired aplastic anemia. Study details: Sorting CD4+ and CD8+ cells gave DNA averaging approximately 3 ug.

General study findings and limits: Sharing between patients and controls was observed for some 27 CD8+ CDR3 sequences. Controls and patients did not differ significantly in CD8+ Simpson's diversity.

The template used for profiling TCR beta VDJ and CDR3 was genomic DNA. TCRdb re-analysed the reads in MiXCR, keeping a single row per CDR3 protein. The sample lists 300,000 or so distinct CDR3 sequences, about 56% occurring once. V was clipped by 4 bases and J by 6 bases, with 13 bases between them. Germline CDR1 reads SNHLY; CDR2 reads FYNNEI. This CDR3 has 13 residues. Turning to this clonotype: The antigen remains unidentified.

The sequenced material came from sorted CD4+, CD8+, or CD8+CD57+ T cells (not recorded which) from PBMCs. The source of this sequence is a human donor with severe aplastic anemia or a healthy control (not recorded which). The rearrangement uses TRBV2 and TRBJ2-7; D possibly corresponds to TRBD1 (6 bases). The CDR3 nucleotides read TGTGCCAGCAGTGCTACAGGGTACAGCGAGCAGTACTTC. Protein product: CASSATGYSEQYF.